One and the same sample provided the 19 T cell receptor beta chains below, sequenced in a study of blood T cell repertoires in COVID-19 (dated by TCRdb to the early 2020s). Library generation was performed with the immunoSEQ multiplex PCR assay. TCRdb mirrors the immuneACCESS table, restricted to in-frame sequences. Some clones are absent from its copies; in checked studies, under half trace to an unresolved V gene, and the reason for the others is unknown. The sample data list some 87,000 clones, and 80% of these were observed just once. Nearly 9% of the sample is in the top ten clones. Sequences were obtained from peripheral blood. All receptors come from a man aged 45-60 years who had recovered from COVID-19.

This clone was recorded once. The V and J genes are TRBV13 and TRBJ1-2; 9 positions match TRBD1. V lost 2 bases to trimming and J lost 5 bases; unmatched junction nucleotides: 6. CDR1 and CDR2 (germline): PRHDT, FYEKMQ (reference sequence). This CDR3 spans 15 amino acids. DNA for the CDR3: TGTGCCAGCAGCTTAACTAACAGGGGGCCTTATGGCTACACCTTC. The encoded protein is CASSLTNRGPYGYTF.

By sample share, this clone is medium-sized. The chain joins TRBV6-1 to TRBJ2-6; D is ambiguous. Germline V CDR1 and CDR2: MNHNS, SASEGT. The CDR3 extends over 15 amino acids. V was shortened by 1 base and J by 0 bases, with 4 bases between the two germline ends. This CDR3 reads CASSEDSSGANVLTF. Written as DNA, the CDR3 is TGTGCCAGCAGTGAAGACAGCTCTGGGGCCAACGTCCTGACTTTC.

This clone was seen more than once but under ten times. The gene calls are TRBV4-3 and TRBJ2-2; 7 bases line up with TRBD2. After removal of 0 bases from V and 1 base from J, the junction contained 8 bases not matched to a gene. The CDR3 spans 18 residues. Germline V gene lookup returns CDR1 LGHNA and CDR2 YSLEER. The CDR3 nucleotides are TGCGCCAGCAGCCAAGATCAGAATGCGGGGGTGAACACCGGGGAGCTGTTTTTT. Its protein product is CASSQDQNAGVNTGELFF.

The rearrangement uses TRBV6-5 and TRBJ2-7; perhaps TRBD1 as D (6 bases). The CDR3 sequence is 15 residues long. With 2 bases removed from V and 1 base from J, the gap between germline ends came to 12 bases. CDR1 is MNHEY and CDR2 is SVGAGI in the germline V gene. CDR3 protein: CASSYRPGESYEQYF. In DNA form, the CDR3 reads TGTGCCAGCAGTTACCGGCCAGGGGAATCCTACGAGCAGTACTTC.

The rearrangement links TRBV2 to TRBJ1-2, with 11 bases matching TRBD1. The germline V gene has CDR1 SNHLY and CDR2 FYNNEI. CDR3 length equals 19 residues. V trimming: 2 bases; J trimming: 4 bases; junction bases outside the gene matches: 15. CDR3: CASSEPQDRGPKFLYGYTF. CDR3 bases: TGTGCCAGCAGTGAACCCCAGGACAGGGGGCCCAAATTCCTCTATGGCTACACCTTC. Filled out from reference TRBV2 and TRBJ1-2, the complete variable domain reads EPEVTQTPSHQVTQMGQEVILRCVPISNHLYFYWYRQILGQKVEFLVSFYNNEISEKSEIFDDQFSVERPDGSNFTLKIRSTKLEDSAMYFCASSEPQDRGPKFLYGYTFGSGTRLTVV.

The rearrangement uses TRBV19 and TRBJ2-7; possible D gene TRBD1, 7 bases. Germline V gives CDR1 LNHDA, CDR2 SQIVND (reference sequence). Trimming shortened V by 4 bases and J by 0 bases, and 13 bases separated the two germline ends. The CDR3 covers 15 residues. The CDR3 loop is CASSKPGGSSYEQYF. The CDR3 nucleotides are TGTGCCAGTAGTAAGCCAGGGGGGAGCTCCTACGAGCAGTACTTC.

The chain is built from TRBV11-2 and TRBJ2-3; 12 bases are a match to TRBD2. Germline V CDR1 and CDR2: SGHAT, FQNNGV. This CDR3 comprises 16 residues. J was trimmed by 6 bases and V by 3 bases; bases with no gene match: 7. The CDR3 nucleotides read TGTGCCAGCAGCTTTACTAGCGGGGGGACTCTGGATACGCAGTATTTT. Translated, it gives CASSFTSGGTLDTQYF.

This sequence joins TRBV6-1 and TRBJ1-1, with D possibly TRBD1 on 5 matching bases. This CDR3 spans 13 amino acids. The V gene's germline CDR1 is MNHNS and CDR2 SASEGT. V was trimmed by 7 bases and J by 0 bases, leaving 9 bases between them. CDR3 bases: TGTGCCAGCACACGACAGATGAACACTGAAGCTTTCTTT. This sequence encodes CASTRQMNTEAFF.

V is TRBV5-5 and J is TRBJ2-5, with D unresolved. From germline, CDR1 is SGHKS and CDR2 YYEKEE (reference sequence). Trimming pared 0 bases from V and 4 bases from J, leaving 16 bases between. The CDR3 runs to 16 residues. DNA of the CDR3: TGTGCCAGCAGCTTGGTGGCCCAGACTCGTAGAGAGACCCAGTACTTC. The encoded protein is CASSLVAQTRRETQYF. Full variable domain (missing parts from reference TRBV5-5 and TRBJ2-5): DAGVTQSPTHLIKTRGQQVTLRCSPISGHKSVSWYQQVLGQGPQFIFQYYEKEERGRGNFPDRFSARQFPNYSSELNVNALLLGDSALYLCASSLVAQTRRETQYFGPGTRLLVL.

The chain joins TRBV5-4 to TRBJ2-5, with D uncertain. V lost 4 bases and J lost 1, with 5 bases in between. Germline-derived CDR1 and CDR2 are SGHNT and YYREEE (reference sequence). The CDR3 length is 12 residues. The CDR3 reads CASSISQETQYF. The CDR3 bases are TGTGCCAGCAGCATCAGCCAAGAGACCCAGTACTTC.

The rearrangement links TRBV29-1 to TRBJ2-3; 8 nucleotides line up with TRBD2. CDR1 is SQVTM, CDR2 ANQGSEA, per germline. This CDR3 spans 14 amino acids. V trimming: 7 bases; J trimming: 2 bases; junction bases outside the gene matches: 8. CDR3 protein: CSGRGRSNTDTQYF. The CDR3 nucleotides read TGCAGCGGACGCGGGAGGTCTAACACAGATACGCAGTATTTT.

The chain couples TRBV13 to TRBJ1-5; no clear D. This CDR3 contains 13 residues. Trimming cost V 1 base and J 5 bases, with 6 bases left between them. In germline, CDR1 is PRHDT, CDR2 FYEKMQ (reference sequence). CDR3 nucleotide sequence: TGTGCCAGCAGCTTAGCGGTGGATCAGCCCCAGCATTTT. Translation gives CASSLAVDQPQHF.

The rearrangement uses TRBV7-2 and TRBJ1-5, with 9 bases matching TRBD1. This CDR3 spans 15 amino acids. Germline V CDR1 and CDR2: SGHTA, FQGNSA. After removal of 5 bases from V and 4 bases from J, the junction contained 6 bases not matched to a gene. The CDR3 DNA follows: TGTGCCAGCAGCGCAGGCGGGACAGGGAATCAGCCCCAGCATTTT. Translation: CASSAGGTGNQPQHF.

This chain links TRBV6-5 with TRBJ2-5; D might be TRBD1 (6 bases). Germline CDR1 MNHEY, CDR2 SVGAGI. This CDR3 region has 15 residues. Trimming took 0 bases from V and 4 from J, leaving 12 bases between them. The CDR3 loop is CASSYSVTGLETQYF. In DNA, the CDR3 is TGTGCCAGCAGTTACTCGGTGACAGGCCTAGAGACCCAGTACTTC.

The genes are TRBV15 and TRBJ1-2; 9 bases are a match to TRBD1. Per the germline V gene, CDR1 is LNHNV and CDR2 is YYDKDF (reference sequence). CDR3 length equals 16 residues. With 2 bases clipped from V and 4 bases from J, the junction kept 8 bases outside the gene matches. The CDR3 region is CATSRRDRVSLYGYTF. CDR3 in DNA: TGTGCCACCAGCAGACGGGACAGGGTCTCCCTCTATGGCTACACCTTC.

V and J are TRBV6-5 and TRBJ2-7, with D perhaps matching TRBD1 (5 bases). The CDR3 is made up of 13 amino acids. Germline V lookup: CDR1 MNHEY, CDR2 SVGAGI. V shed 11 bases and J shed 3 bases, with 17 bases lying between them. As DNA, the CDR3 is TGTGCCTGTACCTTGGGTCAGGGCTACGAGCAGTACTTC. It specifies CACTLGQGYEQYF.

The chain is built from TRBV19 and TRBJ1-1, with TRBD1 identical over 12 bases. Germline CDR1 is LNHDA and CDR2 is SQIVND (reference sequence). The CDR3 contains 15 residues. The ends lost 6 bases at V and 5 bases at J; junction bases unmatched: 7. The CDR3 loop is CASRPGQGAGTEAFF. The CDR3 DNA reads TGTGCCAGTAGGCCGGGACAGGGGGCCGGAACTGAAGCTTTCTTT.

The chain carries TRBV19 and TRBJ1-2; a possible D gene is TRBD1 (5 bases). V lost 5 bases, J lost 3 bases, and 16 bases lay in between. The CDR3 spans 15 residues. Looked up from germline, CDR1 is LNHDA and CDR2 is SQIVND (reference sequence). CDR3 nucleotide sequence: TGTGCCAGTAGTCCGAGAATGATAGGGGACTATGGCTACACCTTC. Encoded protein: CASSPRMIGDYGYTF.

The rearrangement joins TRBV4-2 to TRBJ1-2; D perhaps matches TRBD1 (6 bases). V was clipped by 5 bases and J by 3 bases, with 16 bases between them. The germline gives CDR1 LGHNA, CDR2 YNFKEQ. The CDR3 is 15 amino acids. The CDR3 sequence: CASSADQGTDYGYTF. The CDR3, as DNA: TGTGCCAGCAGCGCCGACCAGGGGACGGACTATGGCTACACCTTC.